This paragraph reports one TCR beta chain. The antigen is unknown. This sample is part of a study of OX40 agonist ivuxolimab in advanced cancers. Study conclusions and caveats: Patients who responded partially at 0.1-3.0 mg/kg showed clonal expansion ranking among the lowest. Both blood CD4+ and CD8+ T cells showed clonal growth by week 6 at 0.1 to 3.0 mg/kg. The antigens recognized by the expanded peripheral T cells, that is their antigen specificity, were not determined. CD8+ T cells were the subset that, on average, had more expanded clones than CD4+.

The CDR3 extends over 15 amino acids. Per the germline V gene, CDR1 is MNHGY and CDR2 is SVAAGI. Trimming took off 6 bases at V and 3 bases at J, with 18 bases between the two ends. Profiled with immunoSEQ multiplex PCR; TCRdb holds only in-frame clones, not every one. The table records around 46,000 clones, roughly 91% of them present only once. The chain uses TRBV6-9 and TRBJ2-7; D may match TRBD1 or TRBD2 (6 bases each). The sample here was CD4+ or CD8+ T cells sorted from blood, taken in a trial of the OX40 agonist ivuxolimab. The clonotype comes from an adult with an advanced solid tumor such as melanoma, head and neck, liver or kidney cancer. CDR3 bases: TGTGCCAGCAGCGCGGGGCCAGGGGTGGACTACGAGCAGTACTTC. Its translation is CASSAGPGVDYEQYF.